This is a list of T cell receptor beta chains from one sample in a study of molecular identifiers for immune sequencing clone quantification. TCRdb re-called the PCR reads with MiXCR, one entry per CDR3 protein. Of just over 95,000 distinct CDR3 sequences in the sample, approximately 24% were seen once. Input material: naive CD8+ T cells from blood, with Jurkat cell RNA spiked in. The receptors shown here come from a human donor in good health. Some libraries in this study had Jurkat cell RNA spiked in. The CDR3 runs from the conserved cysteine through the conserved F or W. D genes are given only for firm matches. The size entry is marked missing in some rows and otherwise reads once, few, many or a size class.

v_call: TRBV7-8; clone_size: many; d_call: .; j_call: TRBJ1-5; cdr3_aa: CASSLGAGGNQPQHF; cdr3_nt: TGTGCCAGCAGCTTAGGCGCGGGGGGCAATCAGCCCCAGCATTTT
v_call: TRBV11-2; clone_size: .; d_call: TRBD1; j_call: TRBJ1-1; cdr3_aa: CASSPQGLEAFF; cdr3_nt: TGTGCCAGCAGCCCACAGGGGCTTGAAGCTTTCTTT
v_call: TRBV4-3; clone_size: many; d_call: TRBD1; j_call: TRBJ1-3; cdr3_aa: CASSQGTGAGNTIYF; cdr3_nt: TGCGCCAGCAGCCAAGGGACAGGGGCTGGAAACACCATATATTTT
v_call: TRBV28; clone_size: .; d_call: .; j_call: TRBJ1-5; cdr3_aa: CASRIGQSSNQPQQF; cdr3_nt: TGTGCCAGCAGGATCGGACAAAGTAGCAATCAGCCCCAGCAGTTT
v_call: TRBV19; clone_size: many; d_call: TRBD1; j_call: TRBJ1-5; cdr3_aa: CASSIGSRGNQPQHF; cdr3_nt: TGTGCCAGTAGTATAGGCTCCAGGGGGAATCAGCCCCAGCATTTT
v_call: TRBV28; clone_size: many; d_call: TRBD2; j_call: TRBJ2-1; cdr3_aa: CASSGLAGSENEQFF; cdr3_nt: TGTGCCAGCAGCGGGCTAGCGGGATCGGAGAATGAGCAGTTCTTC
v_call: TRBV15; clone_size: many; d_call: .; j_call: TRBJ1-5; cdr3_aa: CATSRSSGSNQPQHF; cdr3_nt: TGTGCCACCAGCAGATCAAGTGGGAGCAATCAGCCCCAGCATTTT
v_call: TRBV6-1; clone_size: .; d_call: .; j_call: TRBJ2-3; cdr3_aa: CGRSYCGVGDTQYF; cdr3_nt: TGTGGCAGGAGTTATTGCGGGGTGGGAGATACGCAGTATTTT
v_call: TRBV7-9; clone_size: .; d_call: TRBD1; j_call: TRBJ2-1; cdr3_aa: CASSEGTGGIDEQFF; cdr3_nt: TGTGCCAGCAGCGAGGGAACAGGGGGCATCGATGAGCAGTTCTTC
v_call: TRBV5-1; clone_size: many; d_call: TRBD1; j_call: TRBJ2-7; cdr3_aa: CASSLLTGGIDEQYF; cdr3_nt: TGCGCCAGCAGCTTGTTGACAGGGGGCATCGACGAGCAGTACTTC
v_call: TRBV4-1; clone_size: few; d_call: .; j_call: TRBJ2-1; cdr3_aa: CASSQDRGPYNEQIF; cdr3_nt: TGCGCCAGCAGCCAAGATCGGGGGCCCTACAATGAGCAGATCTTC
v_call: TRBV18; clone_size: many; d_call: .; j_call: TRBJ1-1; cdr3_aa: CASSAQGTEAFF; cdr3_nt: TGTGCCAGCTCAGCGCAGGGCACTGAAGCTTTCTTT
v_call: TRBV7-9; clone_size: many; d_call: TRBD1; j_call: TRBJ2-3; cdr3_aa: CASSPNLRDRRGRTDTQYF; cdr3_nt: TGTGCCAGCAGCCCTAACCTCCGGGACAGACGGGGACGCACAGATACGCAGTATTTT
v_call: TRBV2; clone_size: .; d_call: .; j_call: TRBJ2-3; cdr3_aa: CASIRLQLGTDTQYF; cdr3_nt: TGTGCCAGCATCCGACTCCAATTGGGCACAGATACGCAGTATTTT
v_call: TRBV10-1; clone_size: .; d_call: .; j_call: TRBJ2-3; cdr3_aa: CASSESRDNTDTQYF; cdr3_nt: TGTGCCAGCAGTGAGTCCAGGGACAACACAGATACGCAGTATTTT
v_call: TRBV20-1; clone_size: many; d_call: .; j_call: TRBJ1-5; cdr3_aa: CSARVGFGNSNQPQHF; cdr3_nt: TGCAGTGCTAGGGTGGGGTTCGGTAATAGCAATCAGCCCCAGCATTTT
v_call: TRBV30; clone_size: few; d_call: .; j_call: TRBJ2-2; cdr3_aa: CAWSTGPGELFF; cdr3_nt: TGTGCCTGGAGTACGGGGCCCGGGGAGCTGTTTTTT
v_call: TRBV28; clone_size: many; d_call: .; j_call: TRBJ2-1; cdr3_aa: CASTALGFIGGDNEQFF; cdr3_nt: TGTGCCAGCACCGCCCTAGGGTTTATAGGGGGAGACAATGAGCAGTTCTTC
v_call: TRBV4-3; clone_size: .; d_call: TRBD1; j_call: TRBJ1-3; cdr3_aa: CASSQDRAGGYGNTIYF; cdr3_nt: TGCGCCAGCAGCCAAGATCGGGCAGGGGGGTATGGAAACACCATATATTTT
v_call: TRBV29-1; clone_size: .; d_call: .; j_call: TRBJ1-1; cdr3_aa: CSVGAGVAFF; cdr3_nt: TGCAGCGTGGGGGCGGGGGTTGCTTTCTTT
v_call: TRBV12-5; clone_size: few; d_call: .; j_call: TRBJ2-3; cdr3_aa: CASGLGDTQYF; cdr3_nt: TGTGCTAGTGGTTTAGGAGATACGCAGTATTTT
v_call: TRBV20-1; clone_size: many; d_call: TRBD2; j_call: TRBJ2-7; cdr3_aa: CSARPRTRHEQYF; cdr3_nt: TGCAGTGCTAGACCCCGGACTAGGCACGAGCAGTACTTC
v_call: TRBV6-5; clone_size: .; d_call: TRBD1; j_call: TRBJ1-1; cdr3_aa: CATGGATMNTEAFF; cdr3_nt: TGTGCCACAGGGGGGGCGACAATGAACACTGAAGCTTTCTTT
v_call: TRBV5-1; clone_size: .; d_call: TRBD1; j_call: TRBJ1-1; cdr3_aa: CASSLYRGTEAFF; cdr3_nt: TGCGCCAGCAGCTTATACAGGGGCACTGAAGCTTTCTTT
v_call: TRBV29-1; clone_size: many; d_call: TRBD1; j_call: TRBJ1-2; cdr3_aa: CSVEDRDSPNGYTF; cdr3_nt: TGCAGCGTTGAAGACCGGGACAGCCCAAATGGCTACACCTTC
v_call: TRBV19; clone_size: .; d_call: TRBD2; j_call: TRBJ2-2; cdr3_aa: CASSIGSLSGEPCF; cdr3_nt: TGTGCCAGTAGTATCGGGAGCCTTAGCGGGGAGCCGTGTTTT
v_call: TRBV9; clone_size: .; d_call: TRBD2; j_call: TRBJ2-7; cdr3_aa: CASSVGGLADSSYEQYF; cdr3_nt: TGTGCCAGCAGCGTAGGGGGACTAGCCGATAGCTCCTACGAGCAGTACTTC
v_call: TRBV10-3; clone_size: many; d_call: TRBD1; j_call: TRBJ2-7; cdr3_aa: CAISLDRGNEQYF; cdr3_nt: TGTGCCATCAGCCTGGACAGGGGGAACGAGCAGTACTTC
v_call: TRBV6-2/TRBV6-3; clone_size: many; d_call: TRBD2; j_call: TRBJ2-7; cdr3_aa: CASSYLGLSSYEQYF; cdr3_nt: TGTGCCAGCAGTTACCTGGGACTATCCTCCTACGAGCAGTACTTC
v_call: TRBV6-5; clone_size: few; d_call: .; j_call: TRBJ1-4; cdr3_aa: CASSSDDRPNEKLFF; cdr3_nt: TGTGCCAGCAGTTCCGACGACAGACCTAATGAAAAACTGTTTTTT
v_call: TRBV4-1; clone_size: few; d_call: TRBD1; j_call: TRBJ1-5; cdr3_aa: CASSQPGTGSYQQPQHF; cdr3_nt: TGCGCCAGCAGCCAACCCGGGACAGGGAGTTATCAACAGCCCCAGCATTTT
v_call: TRBV5-4; clone_size: many; d_call: .; j_call: TRBJ2-3; cdr3_aa: CASSPTGGPPDTQYF; cdr3_nt: TGTGCCAGCAGCCCGACCGGGGGGCCCCCAGATACGCAGTATTTT
v_call: TRBV30; clone_size: many; d_call: .; j_call: TRBJ1-5; cdr3_aa: CAWSYDSSNQPQHF; cdr3_nt: TGTGCCTGGAGTTATGACAGTAGCAATCAGCCCCAGCATTTT
v_call: TRBV3-1; clone_size: many; d_call: TRBD2; j_call: TRBJ2-3; cdr3_aa: CARRWTSWWTDTQYF; cdr3_nt: TGTGCCAGACGTTGGACTAGTTGGTGGACAGATACGCAGTATTTT
v_call: TRBV27; clone_size: few; d_call: .; j_call: TRBJ2-7; cdr3_aa: CASSLSGPAEQYF; cdr3_nt: TGTGCCAGCAGTTTATCGGGGCCTGCGGAGCAGTACTTC
v_call: TRBV28; clone_size: .; d_call: .; j_call: TRBJ2-2; cdr3_aa: CASSLLGGSTGELFF; cdr3_nt: TGTGCCAGCAGTTTACTAGGAGGGAGCACCGGGGAGCTGTTTTTT
v_call: TRBV7-2; clone_size: many; d_call: .; j_call: TRBJ2-2; cdr3_aa: CASSLLFPGELFF; cdr3_nt: TGTGCCAGCAGCCTACTATTTCCCGGGGAGCTGTTTTTT
v_call: TRBV7-2; clone_size: .; d_call: .; j_call: TRBJ2-5; cdr3_aa: CASSLVQGETQYF; cdr3_nt: TGTGCCAGCAGCTTAGTACAGGGAGAGACCCAGTACTTC
v_call: TRBV7-9; clone_size: many; d_call: TRBD2; j_call: TRBJ2-2; cdr3_aa: CASSSGLAPGELFF; cdr3_nt: TGTGCCAGCAGCTCCGGACTAGCTCCTGGGGAGCTGTTTTTT
v_call: TRBV29-1; clone_size: few; d_call: .; j_call: TRBJ2-1; cdr3_aa: CSVEDIASYNEQFF; cdr3_nt: TGCAGCGTTGAAGATATCGCCAGCTACAATGAGCAGTTCTTC
v_call: TRBV20-1; clone_size: many; d_call: TRBD1; j_call: TRBJ2-5; cdr3_aa: CSARDTDRKETQYF; cdr3_nt: TGCAGTGCTAGAGATACGGACAGGAAGGAGACCCAGTACTTC
v_call: TRBV7-2; clone_size: .; d_call: .; j_call: TRBJ2-1; cdr3_aa: CASSFGGRTYNGQFF; cdr3_nt: TGTGCCAGCAGCTTTGGGGGGAGAACATACAATGGGCAGTTCTTC
v_call: TRBV7-2; clone_size: .; d_call: .; j_call: TRBJ2-3; cdr3_aa: CASGPYAQEYTDTQYF; cdr3_nt: TGTGCCAGCGGCCCGTACGCTCAGGAGTACACAGATACGCAGTATTTT